The rows below give T cell receptor beta chains drawn from one sample of a study of beta chain features in type 1 diabetes. Sequencing was performed with immunoSEQ multiplex PCR; in TCRdb, only in-frame clones are kept and a portion is missing. Of roughly 500,000 clones listed, more than 9.5% are singletons. Sequencing was carried out using naive CD4+ T cells from blood. All receptors come from a woman younger than 30 in good health. The CDR3 runs from the conserved cysteine through the conserved F or W. D genes are given only for firm matches. Size is omitted from some rows. Given values are once, few, many or a class for expanded clones.

D: NA
length: 15
V: TRBV7-3
J: TRBJ2-3
size: NA
CDR3: CASSLTVAGTDTQYF
DNA: TGTGCCAGCAGCTTAACGGTTGCGGGCACAGATACGCAGTATTTT

D: NA
length: 14
V: TRBV7-2
J: TRBJ1-2
size: few
CDR3: CASSFPSVNYGYTF
DNA: TGTGCCAGCAGCTTTCCGTCAGTGAACTATGGCTACACCTTC

D: NA
length: 15
V: TRBV19
J: TRBJ2-1
size: NA
CDR3: CASSDHPVGRAEQFF
DNA: TGTGCCAGTAGTGATCATCCGGTCGGACGCGCTGAGCAGTTCTTC

D: NA
length: 13
V: TRBV15
J: TRBJ2-3
size: NA
CDR3: CATSRDDTDTQYF
DNA: TGTGCCACCAGCAGAGATGACACAGATACGCAGTATTTT

D: TRBD1
length: 16
V: TRBV15
J: TRBJ2-5
size: NA
CDR3: CATSRVRTGVQETQYF
DNA: TGTGCCACCAGCAGAGTCCGGACAGGGGTTCAAGAGACCCAGTACTTC

D: TRBD1
length: 15
V: TRBV9
J: TRBJ2-1
size: few
CDR3: CASSVRQGSYNEQFF
DNA: TGTGCCAGCAGCGTACGACAGGGATCCTACAATGAGCAGTTCTTC

D: NA
length: 12
V: TRBV14
J: TRBJ2-1
size: NA
CDR3: CASSQGGNEQFF
DNA: TGTGCCAGCAGCCAAGGAGGCAATGAGCAGTTCTTC

D: NA
length: 15
V: TRBV5-4
J: TRBJ2-5
size: few
CDR3: CASSLISAGQETQYF
DNA: TGTGCCAGCAGCTTGATTTCGGCAGGACAAGAGACCCAGTACTTC

D: NA
length: 14
V: TRBV27
J: TRBJ1-2
size: few
CDR3: CASSLNTGFHGYTF
DNA: TGTGCCAGCAGTTTAAATACAGGATTCCATGGCTACACCTTC

D: TRBD2
length: 15
V: TRBV5-4
J: TRBJ2-1
size: NA
CDR3: CASSTELAGGNEQFF
DNA: TGTGCCAGCAGCACAGAACTAGCGGGAGGGAATGAGCAGTTCTTC

D: NA
length: 14
V: TRBV28
J: TRBJ1-4
size: few
CDR3: CASSLYRVEGKLFF
DNA: TGTGCCAGCAGTCTCTACAGGGTGGAGGGTAAACTGTTTTTT

D: NA
length: 14
V: TRBV5-1
J: TRBJ1-2
size: NA
CDR3: CASSRTGEGGGYTF
DNA: TGCGCCAGCAGCCGTACCGGGGAAGGTGGTGGCTACACCTTC

D: NA
length: 15
V: TRBV28
J: TRBJ2-5
size: few
CDR3: CASSLPQGPQETQYF
DNA: TGTGCCAGCAGTTTACCACAGGGCCCCCAAGAGACCCAGTACTTC

D: NA
length: 12
V: TRBV7-7
J: TRBJ2-1
size: few
CDR3: CASSPPTRRQFF
DNA: TGTGCTAGCAGCCCTCCGACACGTAGGCAGTTCTTC

D: NA
length: 14
V: TRBV25-1
J: TRBJ2-5
size: NA
CDR3: CASRRGAMGETQYF
DNA: TGTGCCAGCAGGAGAGGAGCCATGGGAGAGACCCAGTACTTC

D: NA
length: 15
V: TRBV7-2
J: TRBJ1-5
size: few
CDR3: CASSLVGASNQPQHF
DNA: TGTGCCAGCAGCTTAGTAGGGGCGAGCAATCAGCCCCAGCATTTT

D: NA
length: 15
V: TRBV6-5
J: TRBJ1-1
size: NA
CDR3: CASRTPGIMNTEAFF
DNA: TGTGCCAGCAGAACCCCAGGTATCATGAACACTGAAGCTTTCTTT

D: TRBD2
length: 14
V: TRBV27
J: TRBJ2-5
size: NA
CDR3: CASRGLAAQETQYF
DNA: TGTGCCAGCAGGGGACTAGCGGCCCAAGAGACCCAGTACTTC

D: NA
length: 17
V: TRBV2
J: TRBJ2-1
size: NA
CDR3: CASSLTGTPSSYNEQFF
DNA: TGTGCCAGCAGCCTTACCGGGACTCCTAGCTCCTACAATGAGCAGTTCTTC

D: NA
length: 12
V: TRBV28
J: TRBJ2-3
size: NA
CDR3: CATRGGTDTQYF
DNA: TGTGCCACCAGGGGGGGCACAGATACGCAGTATTTT

D: NA
length: 15
V: TRBV7-9
J: TRBJ2-7
size: few
CDR3: CASSTLRQDTYEQYF
DNA: TGTGCCAGCAGCACTCTTCGACAGGACACCTACGAGCAGTACTTC

D: TRBD2
length: 13
V: TRBV30
J: TRBJ2-1
size: many
CDR3: CAFGLASYNEQFF
DNA: TGTGCCTTTGGACTAGCGAGCTACAATGAGCAGTTCTTC

D: TRBD2
length: 12
V: TRBV29-1
J: TRBJ2-7
size: NA
CDR3: CSVRAGAYEQYF
DNA: TGCAGCGTGCGAGCGGGGGCCTACGAGCAGTACTTC

D: NA
length: 13
V: TRBV2
J: TRBJ2-6
size: few
CDR3: CASIKDGANVLTF
DNA: TGTGCCAGCATCAAGGACGGGGCCAACGTCCTGACTTTC

D: TRBD2
length: 17
V: TRBV4-1
J: TRBJ2-5
size: NA
CDR3: CASSQPTSGRTQETQYF
DNA: TGCGCCAGCAGCCAGCCTACTAGCGGGAGGACTCAAGAGACCCAGTACTTC

D: TRBD1
length: 15
V: TRBV25-1
J: TRBJ1-4
size: NA
CDR3: CDSSETQGAHEKLFF
DNA: TGTGACAGCAGTGAAACGCAGGGGGCCCATGAAAAACTGTTTTTT

D: TRBD2
length: 14
V: TRBV25-1
J: TRBJ2-5
size: NA
CDR3: CASTTWEGSETQYF
DNA: TGTGCCAGCACGACCTGGGAGGGTTCAGAGACCCAGTACTTC

D: TRBD2
length: 17
V: TRBV4-1
J: TRBJ2-5
size: NA
CDR3: CASSQAWLAGSQETQYF
DNA: TGCGCCAGCAGCCAAGCTTGGCTAGCGGGGTCCCAAGAGACCCAGTACTTC

D: NA
length: 18
V: TRBV7-9
J: TRBJ2-7
size: NA
CDR3: CASSLATLTGPSSYEQYF
DNA: TGTGCCAGCAGCTTAGCAACCTTGACAGGTCCTAGCTCCTACGAGCAGTACTTC

D: TRBD1
length: 14
V: TRBV6-5
J: TRBJ2-5
size: NA
CDR3: CASSYRGQQETQYF
DNA: TGTGCCAGCAGTTACAGGGGACAGCAAGAGACCCAGTACTTC

D: NA
length: 13
V: TRBV9
J: TRBJ2-5
size: few
CDR3: CASSAGPRETQYF
DNA: TGTGCCAGCAGCGCCGGGCCACGGGAGACCCAGTACTTC

D: NA
length: 16
V: TRBV4-1
J: TRBJ2-5
size: few
CDR3: CASSQSTGRVQETQYF
DNA: TGCGCCAGCAGTCAAAGCACAGGGCGTGTTCAAGAGACCCAGTACTTC

D: NA
length: 14
V: TRBV9
J: TRBJ2-5
size: NA
CDR3: CASSVASVKETQYF
DNA: TGTGCCAGCAGCGTAGCGTCGGTTAAAGAGACCCAGTACTTC

D: TRBD2
length: 14
V: TRBV5-1
J: TRBJ2-3
size: NA
CDR3: CASSLSGGSDTQYF
DNA: TGCGCCAGCAGCTTGAGCGGGGGGTCTGATACGCAGTATTTT

D: NA
length: 14
V: TRBV28
J: TRBJ1-1
size: few
CDR3: CASSLSLGYTEAFF
DNA: TGTGCCAGCAGTTTATCCTTAGGTTACACTGAAGCTTTCTTT

D: NA
length: 13
V: TRBV9
J: TRBJ2-5
size: few
CDR3: CASSAATTSTQYF
DNA: TGTGCCAGCAGTGCTGCGACAACAAGTACCCAGTACTTC

D: TRBD1
length: 14
V: TRBV7-2
J: TRBJ1-1
size: NA
CDR3: CASSLQGDGTEAFF
DNA: TGTGCCAGCAGCTTGCAGGGGGACGGGACTGAAGCTTTCTTT

D: NA
length: 12
V: TRBV7-9
J: TRBJ1-1
size: few
CDR3: CASSSDRIEAFF
DNA: TGTGCCAGCAGCTCCGACAGAATTGAAGCTTTCTTT

D: NA
length: 18
V: TRBV2
J: TRBJ2-1
size: few
CDR3: CASPTAGAGQGSYNEQFF
DNA: TGTGCCAGCCCAACGGCGGGGGCAGGGCAAGGCTCCTACAATGAGCAGTTCTTC

D: TRBD2
length: 17
V: TRBV5-1
J: TRBJ2-7
size: NA
CDR3: CASSSTPGLAGVGEQYF
DNA: TGCGCCAGCAGCTCAACCCCGGGACTAGCGGGAGTCGGTGAGCAGTACTTC

D: NA
length: 11
V: TRBV29-1
J: TRBJ1-1
size: NA
CDR3: CSVGSNTEAFF
DNA: TGCAGCGTTGGCTCGAACACTGAAGCTTTCTTT

D: NA
length: 14
V: TRBV11-2
J: TRBJ1-3
size: NA
CDR3: CASSHMSSGNTIYF
DNA: TGTGCCAGCAGCCATATGAGCTCTGGAAACACCATATATTTT

D: NA
length: 17
V: TRBV12-2
J: TRBJ2-4
size: NA
CDR3: CASRFRDRRIAKNIQYF
DNA: TGTGCAAGTCGCTTCCGGGACAGGCGAATCGCCAAAAACATTCAGTACTTC

D: NA
length: 14
V: TRBV6-5
J: TRBJ1-1
size: NA
CDR3: CASSSSTGNTEAFF
DNA: TGTGCCAGCTCCTCTTCGACAGGGAACACTGAAGCTTTCTTT

D: TRBD1
length: 16
V: TRBV5-1
J: TRBJ2-7
size: NA
CDR3: CASSQPPGQMVYEQYF
DNA: TGCGCCAGCAGCCAACCTCCGGGACAGATGGTTTACGAGCAGTACTTC

D: NA
length: 11
V: TRBV27
J: TRBJ1-2
size: NA
CDR3: CASPWGHPDTF
DNA: TGTGCCAGCCCCTGGGGACATCCCGACACCTTC

D: NA
length: 16
V: TRBV5-1
J: TRBJ2-1
size: few
CDR3: CASSLATTFRGNEQFF
DNA: TGCGCCAGCAGCTTGGCCACAACTTTCCGCGGCAATGAGCAGTTCTTC

D: NA
length: 20
V: TRBV5-1
J: TRBJ2-1
size: NA
CDR3: CASSFRSFVRGSASYNEQFF
DNA: TGCGCCAGCAGCTTTAGGTCTTTCGTAAGGGGCTCCGCTTCCTACAATGAGCAGTTCTTC

D: NA
length: 11
V: TRBV5-1
J: TRBJ2-5
size: NA
CDR3: CASNLEETQYF
DNA: TGCGCCAGCAACCTAGAGGAGACCCAGTACTTC

D: TRBD2
length: 15
V: TRBV5-1
J: TRBJ2-1
size: NA
CDR3: CASSFGLAGADEQFF
DNA: TGCGCCAGCAGCTTCGGACTAGCGGGAGCTGATGAGCAGTTCTTC

D: TRBD1
length: 12
V: TRBV10-3
J: TRBJ1-6
size: few
CDR3: CAIRDSDSPLHF
DNA: TGTGCCATCCGGGACAGTGATTCACCCCTCCACTTT

D: NA
length: 10
V: TRBV6-5
J: TRBJ2-5
size: few
CDR3: CASGRETQYF
DNA: TGTGCCAGCGGACGAGAGACCCAGTACTTC

D: TRBD2
length: 15
V: TRBV7-7
J: TRBJ2-1
size: few
CDR3: CASSSIPGLAHEQFF
DNA: TGTGCCAGCAGCTCCATACCGGGACTAGCGCACGAGCAGTTCTTC

D: NA
length: 14
V: TRBV18
J: TRBJ2-1
size: NA
CDR3: CASSPGSDRNEQFF
DNA: TGTGCCAGCTCACCAGGCTCTGACAGAAATGAGCAGTTCTTC

D: NA
length: 14
V: TRBV11-1
J: TRBJ1-1
size: NA
CDR3: CASSTGQWNTEAFF
DNA: TGTGCCAGCAGCACGGGACAATGGAACACTGAAGCTTTCTTT

D: NA
length: 13
V: TRBV19
J: TRBJ2-3
size: few
CDR3: CASRTGSTDTQYF
DNA: TGTGCCAGTAGGACGGGCAGCACAGATACGCAGTATTTT

D: NA
length: 14
V: TRBV9
J: TRBJ2-5
size: NA
CDR3: CASSVGTAGETQYF
DNA: TGTGCCAGCAGCGTAGGGACAGCGGGAGAGACCCAGTACTTC

D: NA
length: 13
V: TRBV7-9
J: TRBJ2-3
size: few
CDR3: CASSLYGLDTQYF
DNA: TGTGCCAGCAGCTTATACGGGTTGGATACGCAGTATTTT

D: TRBD2
length: 14
V: TRBV4-3
J: TRBJ2-5
size: NA
CDR3: CASSQEIAGETQYF
DNA: TGCGCCAGCAGCCAAGAGATAGCGGGAGAGACCCAGTACTTC

D: NA
length: 15
V: TRBV14
J: TRBJ1-4
size: NA
CDR3: CASSLQTPTNEKLFF
DNA: TGTGCCAGCAGCCTCCAGACCCCAACTAATGAAAAACTGTTTTTT